The T cell receptor (beta chain) described here comes from a study of T cell changes during pregnancy in multiple sclerosis. V shed 5 bases, J shed 2 bases, and the junction held 5 bases outside the gene matches. CDR1 SGHTA and CDR2 FQGTGA come from the germline V gene. This CDR3 has 16 residues. TCRdb keeps only in-frame clones here, not all; method: immunoSEQ multiplex PCR. The sample includes about 56,000 clones, roughly nine tenths seen only once; the top ten take just under 0.2%. The chain joins TRBV7-3 to TRBJ2-3; 12 positions match TRBD2. Source: CD4+ T cells from peripheral blood mononuclear cells, taken in the second trimester of pregnancy. This clonotype was sampled from a female donor with multiple sclerosis, enrolled in a pregnancy study. Here the CDR3 reads CASSHRLAGATDTQYF. The CDR3 DNA sequence: TGTGCCAGCAGCCACAGACTAGCGGGGGCCACAGATACGCAGTATTTT.